Listed below are T cell receptor beta chains from one sample, sequenced in a study of blood T cells in healthy people across ages. Each CDR3 protein gets one entry after TCRdb re-called the 5' RACE reads with MiXCR. The data hold approximately 580,000 distinct CDR3 sequences, with approximately 25% observed a single time. A further study also used this sample, focusing on T cells of mothers and their children.

Source material: blood. These receptors were taken from a boy aged 5-17 years in good health. CDR3s include the opening cysteine and the closing phenylalanine or tryptophan. Fields, in order: V gene, clone size, J gene, D gene, CDR3 DNA, CDR3 protein. The D gene is left open where the match is weak. Expanded clones are given a class, and other clones once, few, many or no size at all.

V: TRBV7-6
size: NA
J: TRBJ1-4
D: TRBD1
DNA: TGTGCCAGCAGCCAGGGGACAGGGAAGGTGGAAAAACTGTTTTTT
CDR3: CASSQGTGKVEKLFF

V: TRBV10-3
size: few
J: TRBJ1-4
D: NA
DNA: TGTGCCATCAGTAACGGGGGGAAGGAAAAACTGTTTTTT
CDR3: CAISNGGKEKLFF

V: TRBV6-4
size: many
J: TRBJ1-2
D: TRBD1
DNA: TGTGCCAGCACCGAGGTGGCAGGGGGCCATGGCTACACCTTC
CDR3: CASTEVAGGHGYTF

V: TRBV28
size: many
J: TRBJ1-6
D: NA
DNA: TGTGCCAGCAGTTTAGCCGGGAATTCACCCCTCCACTTT
CDR3: CASSLAGNSPLHF

V: TRBV3-1
size: NA
J: TRBJ2-1
D: TRBD2
DNA: TGTGCCAGCAGTCGGACTAGCGGGGGGCCAATCTACAATGAGCAGTTCTTC
CDR3: CASSRTSGGPIYNEQFF

V: TRBV29-1
size: few
J: TRBJ2-2
D: TRBD1
DNA: TGCAGCGTTGAAGGGCCGGGACAGGGGGCATCGAACACCGGGGAGCTGTTTTTT
CDR3: CSVEGPGQGASNTGELFF

V: TRBV7-9
size: NA
J: TRBJ2-1
D: TRBD2
DNA: TGTGCCAGCAGCCCTCCAAACCTAGCGGGAGGTTACAATGAGCAGTTCTTC
CDR3: CASSPPNLAGGYNEQFF

V: TRBV19
size: few
J: TRBJ2-7
D: NA
DNA: TGTGCCAGTAGTATATCCGGGGCCAACGAGCAGTACTTC
CDR3: CASSISGANEQYF

V: TRBV6-1
size: NA
J: TRBJ1-2
D: NA
DNA: TGTGCCAGCAGTGAAGCAAAGGGTTTGGATGGCTACACCTTC
CDR3: CASSEAKGLDGYTF

V: TRBV28
size: NA
J: TRBJ1-4
D: NA
DNA: TGTGCCAGCACACTAGGCCGGACTAATGAAAAACTGTTTTTT
CDR3: CASTLGRTNEKLFF

V: TRBV4-2
size: many
J: TRBJ2-5
D: TRBD2
DNA: TGTGCCAGCAGCCCAGGACTAGTGGAGACCCAGTACTTC
CDR3: CASSPGLVETQYF

V: TRBV27
size: NA
J: TRBJ2-7
D: TRBD1
DNA: TGTGCCAGCAGTTTATCCCGGAAGGGGGCTTACGAGCAGTACTTC
CDR3: CASSLSRKGAYEQYF

V: TRBV5-6
size: many
J: TRBJ2-5
D: NA
DNA: TGTGCCAGCAGTTTAGGGGGGTTACAAGAGACCCAGTACTTC
CDR3: CASSLGGLQETQYF

V: TRBV6-5
size: NA
J: TRBJ1-6
D: NA
DNA: TGTGCCAGCACCCTAGGATTGCGGGGTAATTCACCCCTCCACTTT
CDR3: CASTLGLRGNSPLHF

V: TRBV3-1
size: many
J: TRBJ2-2
D: NA
DNA: TGTGCCAGCAGCCGCCGACTTGACACCGGGGAGCTGTTTTTT
CDR3: CASSRRLDTGELFF

V: TRBV9
size: NA
J: TRBJ1-2
D: NA
DNA: TGTGCCAGCAGTGTCGCAGGTGAATATGACTACACCTTC
CDR3: CASSVAGEYDYTF

V: TRBV19
size: few
J: TRBJ2-7
D: TRBD2
DNA: TGTGCCAGTAGTATGCTAGCGGGAAGCTACGAGCAGTACTTC
CDR3: CASSMLAGSYEQYF

V: TRBV18
size: NA
J: TRBJ1-6
D: NA
DNA: TGTGCCAGCTCACCAGGGCCGCGGGATTCACCCCTCCACTTT
CDR3: CASSPGPRDSPLHF

V: TRBV4-1
size: few
J: TRBJ2-7
D: NA
DNA: TGCGCCAGCAGCCATGGGCTCGCGGCTGACCCTACCCAATGGAAGCAGTACTTC
CDR3: CASSHGLAADPTQWKQYF

V: TRBV7-9
size: few
J: TRBJ2-5
D: NA
DNA: TGTGCCAGCAGGCCAATCAGGGAGACCCAGTACTTC
CDR3: CASRPIRETQYF

V: TRBV12-3/TRBV12-4
size: NA
J: TRBJ2-1
D: NA
DNA: TGTGCCAGCAGTTTAGTCTCTGCCGGGTCCTACAATGAGCAGTTCTTC
CDR3: CASSLVSAGSYNEQFF

V: TRBV24-1
size: few
J: TRBJ2-1
D: NA
DNA: TGTGCCACCAGTGACGGAGGCTCCATTAACAATGAGCAGTTCTTC
CDR3: CATSDGGSINNEQFF

V: TRBV5-6
size: few
J: TRBJ1-1
D: NA
DNA: TGTGCCAGCAGCTTGCCTAGGCAGGGGATGAACACTGAAGCTTTCTTT
CDR3: CASSLPRQGMNTEAFF

V: TRBV7-2
size: NA
J: TRBJ1-2
D: NA
DNA: TGTGCCAGCAGCTTAGAGGCCTATGGCTACACCTTC
CDR3: CASSLEAYGYTF

V: TRBV20-1
size: few
J: TRBJ2-3
D: NA
DNA: TGCAGTGCTAGAGACGCCTCCTCGCACACAGATACGCAGTATTTT
CDR3: CSARDASSHTDTQYF

V: TRBV2
size: few
J: TRBJ2-1
D: NA
DNA: TGTGCCAGCAGTGAACGAGGGACCGCTGAGCAGTTCTTC
CDR3: CASSERGTAEQFF

V: TRBV20-1
size: NA
J: TRBJ2-7
D: NA
DNA: TGCAGTGCTAGAGCAGGATTTCTCGAGCAGTACTTC
CDR3: CSARAGFLEQYF

V: TRBV7-2
size: NA
J: TRBJ2-6
D: NA
DNA: TGTGCCAGCAGCCGCCCTGCCAACGTCCTGACTTTC
CDR3: CASSRPANVLTF

V: TRBV7-6
size: NA
J: TRBJ2-7
D: TRBD1
DNA: TGTGCCAGCAGCTCAACCCGGACAGGGGCCGAGCAGTACTTC
CDR3: CASSSTRTGAEQYF